The rows below give T cell receptor beta chains drawn from one sample of a study of memory CD4+ T cells and cytomegalovirus serostatus. The protocol was immunoSEQ multiplex PCR, while the TCRdb copy is restricted to in-frame clones and leaves out a portion. The sample lists about 58,000 clones; more than 65% were seen once. The sample was memory CD4+ T cells from blood. The receptors come from an adult in good health and CMV-seronegative. Some clones in this sample may be carry-over from other donors' samples. Both conserved end residues are part of each CDR3. Fields, in order: D gene, clone size, J gene, V gene, CDR3 protein, CDR3 DNA. The D gene is left open where the match is weak. A row's size may be missing; if present it is once, few, many or a size class.

D: TRBD2; size: NA; J: TRBJ2-3; V: TRBV7-2; CDR3: CASSLILAGGLGTQYF; DNA: TGTGCCAGCAGCCTTATCCTAGCGGGAGGGCTCGGTACGCAGTATTTT
D: NA; size: NA; J: TRBJ2-3; V: TRBV19; CDR3: CASSIGQGTDTQYF; DNA: TGTGCCAGTAGTATTGGGCAGGGTACAGATACGCAGTATTTT
D: NA; size: NA; J: TRBJ2-3; V: TRBV11-3; CDR3: CASSWTSTDTQYF; DNA: TGTGCCAGCAGCTGGACTAGCACAGATACGCAGTATTTT
D: TRBD1; size: NA; J: TRBJ1-1; V: TRBV19; CDR3: CASSIRTAGQGSEAFF; DNA: TGTGCCAGTAGTATAAGGACGGCGGGACAGGGTAGTGAAGCTTTCTTT
D: TRBD2; size: NA; J: TRBJ2-7; V: TRBV6-6; CDR3: CASSQGLAGTTYEQYF; DNA: TGTGCCAGCAGCCAGGGACTAGCGGGAACGACCTACGAGCAGTACTTC
D: TRBD1; size: NA; J: TRBJ2-7; V: TRBV5-1; CDR3: CASSFTGGSYEQYF; DNA: TGCGCCAGCAGCTTTACAGGGGGAAGCTACGAGCAGTACTTC
D: TRBD2; size: NA; J: TRBJ2-7; V: TRBV7-2; CDR3: CASSYYGSGRAPPEQYF; DNA: TGTGCCAGCAGCTATTATGGGAGCGGGAGGGCCCCCCCCGAGCAGTACTTC
D: TRBD1; size: NA; J: TRBJ2-2; V: TRBV9; CDR3: CASSAGTGGPGELFF; DNA: TGTGCCAGCAGCGCCGGGACAGGGGGACCCGGGGAGCTGTTTTTT
D: NA; size: once; J: TRBJ2-1; V: TRBV5-4; CDR3: CASSSARANEQFF; DNA: TGTGCCAGCAGCTCGGCCCGGGCCAATGAGCAGTTCTTC
D: NA; size: NA; J: TRBJ2-1; V: TRBV7-2; CDR3: CASSLAGGVYNEQFF; DNA: TGTGCCAGCAGCTTAGCAGGCGGGGTCTACAATGAGCAGTTCTTC
D: TRBD2; size: NA; J: TRBJ2-3; V: TRBV5-4; CDR3: CASSLGTSGRRADTQYF; DNA: TGTGCCAGCAGCTTAGGGACTAGCGGGAGAAGGGCAGATACGCAGTATTTT
D: NA; size: NA; J: TRBJ2-5; V: TRBV28; CDR3: CASSSLGGAETQYF; DNA: TGTGCCAGCAGTTCCCTGGGGGGGGCAGAGACCCAGTACTTC
D: NA; size: once; J: TRBJ2-7; V: TRBV28; CDR3: CASRQQGEIEQYF; DNA: TGTGCCAGCAGACAACAGGGTGAGATCGAGCAGTACTTC
D: NA; size: NA; J: TRBJ2-1; V: TRBV10-3; CDR3: CAISNSGHEQFF; DNA: TGTGCCATCAGTAATTCGGGGCATGAGCAGTTCTTC
D: NA; size: NA; J: TRBJ2-2; V: TRBV7-9; CDR3: CASSLRRNTGELFF; DNA: TGTGCCAGCAGCTTAAGGCGTAACACCGGGGAGCTGTTTTTT
D: NA; size: NA; J: TRBJ2-4; V: TRBV7-2; CDR3: CASSRNGLPDVYIQYF; DNA: TGTGCCAGCAGCCGGAACGGACTCCCGGACGTGTACATTCAGTACTTC
D: NA; size: NA; J: TRBJ2-3; V: TRBV25-1; CDR3: CATAARGGGYTDTQYF; DNA: TGTGCCACCGCGGCTCGAGGGGGGGGTTACACAGATACGCAGTATTTT
D: NA; size: NA; J: TRBJ2-7; V: TRBV28; CDR3: CASRGPYEQYF; DNA: TGTGCCAGCAGGGGACCCTACGAGCAGTACTTC
D: NA; size: NA; J: TRBJ1-1; V: TRBV27; CDR3: CASSIRRQLKAHEAFF; DNA: TGTGCCAGCAGTATACGACGGCAGCTTAAGGCTCATGAAGCTTTCTTT
D: TRBD1; size: once; J: TRBJ2-5; V: TRBV23-1; CDR3: CASSHSGQGTETQYF; DNA: TGCGCCAGCAGTCATTCGGGACAGGGGACAGAGACCCAGTACTTC
D: NA; size: once; J: TRBJ2-3; V: TRBV5-4; CDR3: CASSLGTGAITDTQYF; DNA: TGTGCCAGCAGCTTGGGTACGGGAGCTATAACAGATACGCAGTATTTT
D: TRBD2; size: NA; J: TRBJ2-3; V: TRBV11-2; CDR3: CASSLAPSGTTDTQYF; DNA: TGTGCCAGCAGCTTAGCACCTAGCGGGACCACAGATACGCAGTATTTT
D: NA; size: NA; J: TRBJ1-1; V: TRBV27; CDR3: CASSLRGATEAFF; DNA: TGTGCCAGCAGTCTCCGGGGGGCCACTGAAGCTTTCTTT
D: NA; size: NA; J: TRBJ1-3; V: TRBV6-4; CDR3: CASSQAHTPENTIYF; DNA: TGTGCCAGCAGTCAGGCACACACGCCGGAAAACACCATATATTTT
D: TRBD2; size: NA; J: TRBJ2-1; V: TRBV7-2; CDR3: CASSLISGSFGSYNEQFF; DNA: TGTGCCAGCAGCTTAATTAGCGGGAGCTTTGGTTCCTACAATGAGCAGTTCTTC
D: NA; size: NA; J: TRBJ1-5; V: TRBV25-1; CDR3: CASSEGTVDQPQHF; DNA: TGTGCCAGCAGTGAAGGAACAGTTGATCAGCCCCAGCATTTT
D: TRBD2; size: NA; J: TRBJ2-5; V: TRBV7-2; CDR3: CASSFTGTRETQYF; DNA: TGTGCCAGCAGCTTCACCGGGACTAGAGAGACCCAGTACTTC
D: NA; size: once; J: TRBJ2-3; V: TRBV10-3; CDR3: CATSAGPGTDTQYF; DNA: TGTGCCACCAGCGCGGGGCCAGGCACAGATACGCAGTATTTT
D: NA; size: NA; J: TRBJ1-3; V: TRBV7-2; CDR3: CASSKSGVGDTIYF; DNA: TGTGCCAGCAGCAAATCCGGGGTAGGGGACACCATATATTTT
D: TRBD2; size: NA; J: TRBJ2-1; V: TRBV10-2; CDR3: CASSTSGRRGEQFF; DNA: TGCGCCAGCAGTACTAGCGGGAGACGGGGTGAGCAGTTCTTC
D: NA; size: NA; J: TRBJ1-3; V: TRBV19; CDR3: CASSSYRVSGNTIYF; DNA: TGTGCCAGTAGTAGTTACAGGGTCTCTGGAAACACCATATATTTT
D: TRBD1; size: once; J: TRBJ2-6; V: TRBV5-6; CDR3: CASRFRGTSGANVLTF; DNA: TGTGCCAGCAGGTTCAGGGGGACGTCTGGGGCCAACGTCCTGACTTTC
D: TRBD1; size: NA; J: TRBJ1-2; V: TRBV5-1; CDR3: CASSLTQGWNYGYTF; DNA: TGCGCCAGCAGCCTCACACAGGGGTGGAACTATGGCTACACCTTC
D: TRBD1; size: NA; J: TRBJ2-5; V: TRBV20-1; CDR3: CSADRGETQYF; DNA: TGCAGTGCCGACAGGGGGGAGACCCAGTACTTC
D: NA; size: NA; J: TRBJ1-5; V: TRBV27; CDR3: CASRGAGWGPPQHF; DNA: TGTGCCAGCAGGGGGGCAGGTTGGGGGCCGCCCCAGCATTTT
D: NA; size: few; J: TRBJ2-7; V: TRBV7-8; CDR3: CASSLAGSGTPYEQYF; DNA: TGTGCCAGCAGCTTAGCCGGGTCAGGGACGCCCTACGAGCAGTACTTC
D: NA; size: NA; J: TRBJ2-5; V: TRBV5-4; CDR3: CASSTGAGVKYF; DNA: TGTGCCAGCAGCACGGGGGCAGGAGTTAAGTACTTC
D: NA; size: NA; J: TRBJ2-5; V: TRBV7-6; CDR3: CASSSTFQETQYF; DNA: TGTGCCAGCAGCTCCACCTTCCAAGAGACCCAGTACTTC
D: NA; size: NA; J: TRBJ2-3; V: TRBV28; CDR3: CASSFPDRKVTDTQYF; DNA: TGTGCCAGCAGTTTCCCAGACCGTAAAGTCACAGATACGCAGTATTTT
D: NA; size: NA; J: TRBJ2-5; V: TRBV28; CDR3: CASSSAGQETQYF; DNA: TGTGCCAGCAGTTCCGCAGGCCAAGAGACCCAGTACTTC
D: TRBD1; size: NA; J: TRBJ1-1; V: TRBV19; CDR3: CASSPHVQGYTEAFF; DNA: TGTGCCAGTAGTCCCCACGTACAGGGGTACACTGAAGCTTTCTTT
D: NA; size: NA; J: TRBJ1-4; V: TRBV10-2; CDR3: CASRDPGQPTGEKLFF; DNA: TGCGCCAGCAGGGACCCTGGACAGCCCACCGGTGAAAAACTGTTTTTT
D: NA; size: few; J: TRBJ2-1; V: TRBV20-1; CDR3: CSAREDWEQFF; DNA: TGCAGTGCTAGAGAGGACTGGGAGCAGTTCTTC
D: NA; size: NA; J: TRBJ1-2; V: TRBV28; CDR3: CASSRMRSGLGGYTF; DNA: TGTGCCAGCAGCCGTATGAGGTCGGGGTTGGGGGGCTACACCTTC
D: TRBD1; size: NA; J: TRBJ1-2; V: TRBV18; CDR3: CASSRDRYYGYTF; DNA: TGTGCCAGCTCTCGGGACAGATATTATGGCTACACCTTC
D: NA; size: NA; J: TRBJ2-2; V: TRBV5-1; CDR3: CASSRQEANTGELFF; DNA: TGCGCCAGCAGCAGACAGGAAGCGAACACCGGGGAGCTGTTTTTT
D: NA; size: few; J: TRBJ2-5; V: TRBV29-1; CDR3: CSVDARAQETQYF; DNA: TGCAGCGTTGATGCCAGAGCCCAAGAGACCCAGTACTTC
D: NA; size: once; J: TRBJ1-3; V: TRBV29-1; CDR3: CSVRDGNTIYF; DNA: TGCAGCGTTAGAGATGGAAACACCATATATTTT
D: NA; size: NA; J: TRBJ2-3; V: TRBV20-1; CDR3: CSATLMDTQYF; DNA: TGCAGTGCTACCCTTATGGATACGCAGTATTTT
D: TRBD2; size: NA; J: TRBJ2-1; V: TRBV18; CDR3: CASSRTSGYNEQFF; DNA: TGTGCCAGCTCACGGACTAGCGGCTACAATGAGCAGTTCTTC
D: NA; size: once; J: TRBJ2-1; V: TRBV2; CDR3: CASSDQQGNEQFF; DNA: TGTGCCAGCAGTGACCAGCAGGGGAATGAGCAGTTCTTC
D: NA; size: NA; J: TRBJ2-3; V: TRBV5-3; CDR3: CALEGDRTDTQYF; DNA: TGTGCCTTAGAAGGCGACCGCACAGATACGCAGTATTTT
D: NA; size: NA; J: TRBJ2-1; V: TRBV10-1; CDR3: CASIRGRDEQFF; DNA: TGCGCCAGCATACGAGGGCGCGATGAGCAGTTCTTC
D: NA; size: NA; J: TRBJ2-2; V: TRBV5-6; CDR3: CASSLSGTGELFF; DNA: TGTGCCAGCAGCTTATCCGGGACCGGGGAGCTGTTTTTT
D: TRBD2; size: NA; J: TRBJ2-1; V: TRBV18; CDR3: CASSPGLGGNEQFF; DNA: TGTGCCAGCTCACCGGGACTAGGGGGCAATGAGCAGTTCTTC